Reported below is one T cell receptor (beta chain). The entry originates in a study of CD8 T cells in Susac syndrome. Random hexamers served to reverse transcribe roughly 0.45 to 1 ug RNA. Each CDR3 protein is one row after TCRdb ran MiXCR on the immunoSEQ multiplex PCR reads. In the table there are roughly 150,000 distinct CDR3 sequences, about 95% of which are singletons. CDR3 size: 13 residues. The germline V gene encodes CDR1 DFQATT and CDR2 SNEGSKA (reference sequence). Germline trimming cut 3 bases from V and 5 bases from J; bases unmatched to any gene: 3. The authors carried out high-throughput sequencing of TCR beta. They applied it to CD8+ and CD4+ T cells obtained from blood.

The receptor was isolated from a human donor with multiple sclerosis. Input material: CD8+ T cells from PBMCs. The rearrangement uses TRBV20-1 and TRBJ1-1; the match to TRBD1 covers 10 bases. CDR3 DNA sequence: TGCAGTGCTAGTGGGACAGGGGAGACTGAAGCTTTCTTT. Translation gives CSASGTGETEAFF.